Following are 31 T cell receptor beta chains from one sample sequenced in a study of cytomegalovirus exposure and HLA in healthy donors. With 60 Vbeta and 13 Jbeta primers, the PCR was carried out. Sequenced by immunoSEQ multiplex PCR; TCRdb stores in-frame clones only, minus some. The repertoire holds around 100,000 clones, with over 55% as singletons. The sequenced material came from PBMCs. These receptors were collected from a man aged 18 to 30 in good health and CMV-seropositive.

The chain joins TRBV7-3 to TRBJ2-3, with D possibly TRBD2 on 6 matching bases. The CDR3 totals 12 residues. Germline V gene lookup returns CDR1 SGHTA and CDR2 FQGTGA. The CDR3 sequence: CASGDSTDTQYF. The CDR3 region has the DNA TGTGCTTCGGGGGACAGCACAGATACGCAGTATTTT.

This rearrangement joins TRBV5-6 to TRBJ2-5; TRBD1 aligns across 7 bases. This CDR3 has 14 residues. Germline V gene sequence: CDR1 SGHDT, CDR2 YYEEEE. Trimming took 4 bases from V and 5 from J; bases not matched to a gene: 8. The CDR3, as DNA: TGTGCCAGCAGCCCCTTTACAGGGGTGGAGACCCAGTACTTC. Amino acid sequence: CASSPFTGVETQYF.

The chain combines TRBV6-5 with TRBJ2-1; maybe TRBD1 (6 bases). The CDR3 runs 13 residues. From germline, CDR1 is MNHEY and CDR2 SVGAGI. V shed 4 bases and J shed 4 bases, with 8 bases lying between them. CDR3 sequence (DNA): TGTGCCAGCAGTTTGAGGGGGTACAATGAGCAGTTCTTC. Protein: CASSLRGYNEQFF.

This chain uses TRBV18 with TRBJ1-1, with D possibly TRBD1 on 6 matching bases. V was trimmed by 5 bases and J by 1 base, leaving 23 bases between them. This CDR3 contains 18 residues. Germline CDR1 is KGHSH and CDR2 is LQKENI. CDR3 sequence: CASSILAGGARRNTEAFF. The CDR3 nucleotides read TGTGCCAGCTCAATCCTAGCGGGGGGCGCCCGGAGGAACACTGAAGCTTTCTTT.

This clone was counted a few times. The chain recombines TRBV27 with TRBJ1-1; D gene unclear. The germline CDR1 and CDR2 sequences are MNHEY and SMNVEV (reference sequence). The CDR3 is made up of 15 amino acids. V lost 2 bases, J lost 5 bases, and 15 bases lay in between. The CDR3 region has the DNA TGTGCCAGCAGTTTAGAGGGAGTTTTGGGAACTGAAGCTTTCTTT. Translation: CASSLEGVLGTEAFF.

This clone has just a few counts. The chain combines TRBV4-1 with TRBJ2-3; D might be TRBD1 (6 bases). The CDR3 is 15 amino acids. V was cut by 3 bases and J by 6 bases, with 16 bases left in between. The germline gives CDR1 MGHRA, CDR2 YSYEKL. CDR3 coding DNA: TGCGCCAGCAGCCACAGGGGCCCGATTCCGGATACGCAGTATTTT. Protein sequence: CASSHRGPIPDTQYF.

The CDR3 DNA sequence: TGTGCCAGCAGCAATCGGGGGGGCTACGAGCAGTACTTC. Translation gives CASSNRGGYEQYF. This chain joins TRBV7-2 and TRBJ2-7, with 8 nucleotides matching TRBD2. The CDR3 has 13 amino acids. J lost 3 bases, V lost 5 bases, and 3 bases had no gene match. Germline lookup yields CDR1 SGHTA and CDR2 FQGNSA. The full variable domain, rest sourced from reference TRBV7-2 and TRBJ2-7, is GAGVSQSPSNKVTEKGKDVELRCDPISGHTALYWYRQSLGQGLEFLIYFQGNSAPDKSGLPSDRFSAERTGGSVSTLTIQRTQQEDSAVYLCASSNRGGYEQYFGPGTRLTVT.

This clone was seen more than once but under ten times. The chain uses TRBV19 and TRBJ1-1; TRBD1 matches at 11 bases. In germline, CDR1 is LNHDA, CDR2 SQIVND (reference sequence). V trimming: 7 bases; J trimming: 5 bases; junction bases outside the gene matches: 9. There are 15 residues in the CDR3. The CDR3, as DNA: TGTGCCAGTAAAGGGACAGGGGGATTTCAGACTGAAGCTTTCTTT. The encoded protein is CASKGTGGFQTEAFF.

The rearrangement uses TRBV5-1 and TRBJ2-3; 9 bases are shared with TRBD2. Germline V gene lookup returns CDR1 SGHRS and CDR2 YFSETQ. CDR3 length equals 18 residues. Germline trimming cut 5 bases from V and 4 bases from J; bases unmatched to any gene: 17. This chain's CDR3 is CASSNPGLAGATADTQYF. In DNA form, the CDR3 reads TGCGCCAGCAGTAACCCGGGACTAGCCGGAGCCACGGCAGATACGCAGTATTTT.

The chain combines TRBV2 with TRBJ2-3; 10 bases match TRBD2. Germline V gene sequence: CDR1 SNHLY, CDR2 FYNNEI. The CDR3 covers 16 residues. With V trimmed by 7 bases and J by 2 bases, 9 bases remained unmatched. DNA for the CDR3: TGTGCCAGCAACGTAGCGGGGGGCTATGACACAGATACGCAGTATTTT. It translates to CASNVAGGYDTDTQYF.

V is TRBV9 and J is TRBJ2-5; 9 nucleotides align to TRBD1. Trimming removed 4 bases from V and 4 bases from J; junction bases left unmatched: 8. The CDR3 length is 15 residues. Looked up from germline, CDR1 is SGDLS and CDR2 is YYNGEE. CDR3 residues: CASSLWTGEVETQYF. In DNA, the CDR3 is TGTGCCAGCAGCCTCTGGACAGGGGAGGTAGAGACCCAGTACTTC.

The chain has TRBV15 and TRBJ1-2; TRBD1 is a possible D gene (5 bases). Germline V gene sequence: CDR1 LNHNV, CDR2 YYDKDF (reference sequence). CDR3 length equals 13 residues. V was pared by 1 base and J by 9 bases, with 12 bases between. The CDR3 nucleotides read TGTGCCACCAGCAGAGGGTCGCAGGGTCGCTACACCTTC. This codes for CATSRGSQGRYTF.

CDR3 loop: CASSEGAPRNQPQHF. As DNA, the CDR3 is TGCGCCAGCAGTGAGGGGGCCCCGCGCAATCAGCCCCAGCATTTT. The genes are TRBV10-1 and TRBJ1-5, with a tentative D call TRBD1 (5 bases). V was shortened by 2 bases and J by 2 bases, with 10 bases between the two germline ends. The CDR3 is made up of 15 amino acids. Germline CDR1 WNHNN, CDR2 SYGVQD (reference sequence).

This clone was seen more than once but under ten times. V gene TRBV2 combines with J gene TRBJ2-3, with 10 positions matching TRBD2. Germline CDR1 SNHLY, CDR2 FYNNEI. V lost 6 bases and J lost 2; bases outside the gene matches: 8. The CDR3 loop spans 16 amino acids. CDR3 sequence: CASRLQRGGITDTQYF. The CDR3 region has the DNA TGTGCCAGCAGACTTCAGCGGGGGGGAATCACAGATACGCAGTATTTT.

The chain combines TRBV30 with TRBJ2-7; D perhaps matches TRBD1 (5 bases). The CDR3 contains 15 residues. Trimming left V 0 bases short and J 4 bases short, with 16 bases between. CDR1 and CDR2 (germline): GTSNPN, SVGIG (reference sequence). The CDR3 region is CAWSVVWPRGYEQYF. The CDR3 bases are TGTGCCTGGAGTGTAGTATGGCCAAGGGGATACGAGCAGTACTTC.

This chain uses TRBV29-1 with TRBJ2-5; 8 bases match TRBD1. Germline V gives CDR1 SQVTM, CDR2 ANQGSEA. V was pared by 6 bases and J by 5 bases, with 8 bases of the junction left unmatched. This CDR3 has 13 amino acids. CDR3 in amino acids: CSVDRVHGETQYF. The CDR3 DNA is TGCAGCGTGGACAGGGTCCATGGGGAGACCCAGTACTTC. Full variable domain (missing parts from reference TRBV29-1 and TRBJ2-5): SAVISQKPSRDICQRGTSLTIQCQVDSQVTMMFWYRQQPGQSLTLIATANQGSEATYESGFVIDKFPISRPNLTFSTLTVSNMSPEDSSIYLCSVDRVHGETQYFGPGTRLLVL.

The chain is built from TRBV5-6 and TRBJ1-2, with 8 positions matching TRBD1. V lost 4 bases, J lost 4 bases, and 3 bases stayed unmatched. The germline gives CDR1 SGHDT, CDR2 YYEEEE. The length of the CDR3 is 13 residues. CDR3 nucleotide sequence: TGTGCCAGCAGCGGGGACAGGCGCTATGGCTACACCTTC. Protein sequence: CASSGDRRYGYTF.

This chain links TRBV5-4 with TRBJ2-3; 8 positions agree with TRBD2. The CDR3 is 17 residues long. CDR1 and CDR2 from the germline V gene are SGHNT and YYREEE (reference sequence). The ends lost 5 bases at V and 3 bases at J; junction bases unmatched: 14. CDR3 in DNA: TGTGCCAGCAGTTTCCTCGGGGGCGGGGGGCGGACAGATACGCAGTATTTT. Translation gives CASSFLGGGGRTDTQYF.

This clone turned up a few times. J is TRBJ1-6 and V is TRBV19, with D possibly being TRBD1 (5 bases). V gave up 6 bases and J gave up 9 bases, with 15 bases separating them. The length of the CDR3 is 14 residues. Germline CDR1 reads LNHDA; CDR2 reads SQIVND (reference sequence). For the CDR3, the DNA is TGTGCCAGTAGGAGGGACTTTATAAGTTCACCCCTCCACTTT. This codes for CASRRDFISSPLHF.

CDR3 DNA sequence: TGTGCCAGCAGGGGGGACAGGGCGGGAGAGCAGTACGTC. Translated: CASRGDRAGEQYV. The V gene is TRBV6-1, the J gene TRBJ2-7, with TRBD1 identical over 9 bases. Unmatched junction bases numbered 7, after V lost 6 bases and J lost 7 bases. The germline CDR1 and CDR2 sequences are MNHNS and SASEGT. The CDR3 has 13 residues.

The chain carries TRBV28 and TRBJ2-2; 9 nucleotides agree with TRBD1. The CDR3 spans 16 residues. CDR1 is MDHEN, CDR2 SYDVKM, per germline. V gave up 7 bases and J gave up 2 bases; unmatched junction bases: 8. The CDR3 sequence is CASTPSGQGNTGELFF. The CDR3 bases are TGTGCCAGCACCCCGTCGGGACAGGGAAACACCGGGGAGCTGTTTTTT.

This clone has just a few counts. The rearrangement joins TRBV6-4 to TRBJ1-1; TRBD1 aligns across 8 bases. Per the germline V gene, CDR1 is MRHNA and CDR2 is SNTAGT. V gave up 4 bases and J gave up 1 base; unmatched junction bases: 5. The CDR3 totals 15 residues. The CDR3 coding sequence is TGTGCCAGCAGTGCGATACAGGGGGGGAACACTGAAGCTTTCTTT. Protein sequence: CASSAIQGGNTEAFF.

The V call is TRBV6-5, the J call TRBJ1-1, with 9 bases fitting TRBD1. This CDR3 is 12 amino acids long. In germline, CDR1 is MNHEY, CDR2 SVGAGI. J was trimmed by 5 bases and V by 6 bases; bases with no gene match: 1. The DNA of the CDR3 is TGTGCCAGCAGGACAGGGGGGACTGAAGCTTTCTTT. It translates to CASRTGGTEAFF.

The J gene is TRBJ2-2, the V gene TRBV5-1, with TRBD1 matching over 11 bases. CDR3 length: 16 residues. Looked up from germline, CDR1 is SGHRS and CDR2 is YFSETQ. The V gene end was trimmed by 4 bases and the J gene end by 5 bases; junction bases not matched to a gene: 7. This CDR3 reads CASSDRTGGRTGELFF. The CDR3 region has the DNA TGCGCCAGCAGCGACCGGACAGGGGGCAGGACCGGGGAGCTGTTTTTT.

This clone was found a few times. The chain recombines TRBV27 with TRBJ2-2; TRBD2 matches at 7 bases. V shed 6 bases and J 7 bases; nucleotides not matched to a gene: 11. The germline gives CDR1 MNHEY, CDR2 SMNVEV (reference sequence). The CDR3 contains 15 residues. CDR3 nucleotide sequence: TGTGCCAGCAGGGGAAGCGGGAAAGGAATCGGGGAGCTGTTTTTT. It is translated as CASRGSGKGIGELFF.

The chain combines TRBV29-1 with TRBJ2-5, with 7 bases lining up with TRBD1. The CDR3 totals 13 residues. The germline V gene has CDR1 SQVTM and CDR2 ANQGSEA. V was clipped by 5 bases and J by 5 bases; unmatched bases: 8. In DNA, the CDR3 is TGCAGCGTTCAGACAGGGCCGTGGGAGACCCAGTACTTC. It is translated as CSVQTGPWETQYF. Full variable domain (missing parts from reference TRBV29-1 and TRBJ2-5): SAVISQKPSRDICQRGTSLTIQCQVDSQVTMMFWYRQQPGQSLTLIATANQGSEATYESGFVIDKFPISRPNLTFSTLTVSNMSPEDSSIYLCSVQTGPWETQYFGPGTRLLVL.

This chain links TRBV2 with TRBJ1-1; TRBD1 matches 10 bases. The CDR3 length is 14 residues. Germline loops: CDR1 SNHLY, CDR2 FYNNEI. Trimming cost V 6 bases and J 5 bases; bases outside gene matches: 6. The DNA of the CDR3 is TGTGCCAGCAGCCGGGACAGGGGCTGGACTGAAGCTTTCTTT. Protein sequence: CASSRDRGWTEAFF. Variable domain in full (rest from reference TRBV2 and TRBJ1-1): EPEVTQTPSHQVTQMGQEVILRCVPISNHLYFYWYRQILGQKVEFLVSFYNNEISEKSEIFDDQFSVERPDGSNFTLKIRSTKLEDSAMYFCASSRDRGWTEAFFGQGTRLTVV.

CDR3 residues: CASRSDRGNIQYF. CDR3 DNA: TGTGCCAGCAGAAGCGACAGGGGTAACATTCAGTACTTC. The rearrangement joins TRBV2 to TRBJ2-4; the match to TRBD1 covers 8 bases. The germline gives CDR1 SNHLY, CDR2 FYNNEI. The CDR3 is made up of 13 amino acids. Trimming took 6 bases from V and 7 from J; bases not matched to a gene: 5. The full variable domain, its missing parts supplied by reference TRBV2 and TRBJ2-4, is EPEVTQTPSHQVTQMGQEVILRCVPISNHLYFYWYRQILGQKVEFLVSFYNNEISEKSEIFDDQFSVERPDGSNFTLKIRSTKLEDSAMYFCASRSDRGNIQYFGAGTRLSVL.

This clone turned up a few times. The chain combines TRBV5-1 with TRBJ2-7, with TRBD1 matching 7 bases. Germline CDR1 and CDR2: SGHRS and YFSETQ. V trimming: 0 bases; J trimming: 3 bases; junction bases outside the gene matches: 3. The CDR3 sequence is 14 residues long. The CDR3: CASSLEDRSYEQYF. DNA for the CDR3: TGCGCCAGCAGCTTGGAGGACAGGAGCTACGAGCAGTACTTC.

This chain joins TRBV6-5 and TRBJ1-2; 10 nucleotides match TRBD1. Germline V gives CDR1 MNHEY, CDR2 SVGAGI. The J segment lost 6 bases and the V segment lost 2 bases, leaving 3 bases of the junction unmatched. The CDR3 length is 14 residues. CDR3 sequence (DNA): TGTGCCAGCAGTTACGGGGACAGGGGAAATGGCTACACCTTC. Protein sequence: CASSYGDRGNGYTF.

The gene calls are TRBV5-4 and TRBJ2-5; 9 bases map to TRBD2. The J segment lost 1 base and the V segment lost 6 bases, leaving 7 bases of the junction unmatched. CDR3 length: 15 amino acids. The germline gives CDR1 SGHNT, CDR2 YYREEE (reference sequence). The CDR3 DNA is TGTGCCAGCACTCCAGCGGGGGGCCTCCAAGAGACCCAGTACTTC. Translating gives CASTPAGGLQETQYF.